What follows are 21 T cell receptor beta chains derived from one specimen sequenced in a study of blood T cell repertoires in COVID-19. Sequencing was performed with immunoSEQ multiplex PCR; in TCRdb, only in-frame clones are kept and a portion is missing. The profile shows 100,000 to 150,000 clones, about 86% of them singletons. Material: peripheral blood. The receptors were sampled from a woman in her 50s with acute or convalescent COVID-19.

V and J are TRBV10-3 and TRBJ1-1; no reliable D call. V lost 4 bases and J lost 1, with 7 bases in between. The germline V gene encodes CDR1 ENHRY and CDR2 SYGVKD. CDR3 length: 13 amino acids. The DNA for the CDR3 is TGTGCCATCAGTGGGACTACGAACACTGAAGCTTTCTTT. The encoded protein is CAISGTTNTEAFF.

This sequence joins TRBV6-5 and TRBJ2-1, with 9 nucleotides matching TRBD2. The V gene end was trimmed by 7 bases and the J gene end by 5 bases; junction bases not matched to a gene: 6. The CDR3 runs to 14 residues. CDR1 MNHEY and CDR2 SVGAGI come from the germline V gene. CDR3: CASTLSGSNNEQFF. The CDR3 nucleotides read TGTGCCAGCACCCTTAGCGGGAGTAACAATGAGCAGTTCTTC.

This clone has just a few counts. This CDR3 is also generated by other DNA sequences in the sample. V and J are TRBV10-3 and TRBJ2-7, with 7 bases aligning to TRBD1. The V segment lost 4 bases and the J segment 2 bases; nucleotides outside the gene matches: 2. Germline loops: CDR1 ENHRY, CDR2 SYGVKD. The CDR3 spans 13 residues. DNA of the CDR3: TGTGCCATCAGTGGGACAGGTACCTACGAGCAGTACTTC. Protein: CAISGTGTYEQYF.

Comment on this clone: One junction end does not reproduce the germline sequence, and a read error may be involved. The rearrangement uses TRBV5-1 and TRBJ2-7; 8 nucleotides line up with TRBD2. CDR1 SGHRS and CDR2 YFSETQ come from the germline V gene. CDR3 length: 15 residues. The CDR3 region has the DNA TGCGCCAGCAGCTTGGATGGCGGGGGGTCCTTCGAGCAGTACTTC. Protein sequence: CASSLDGGGSFEQYF.

V and J are TRBV6-5 and TRBJ2-7, with 9 bases that match TRBD2. V was clipped by 8 bases and J by 0 bases; unmatched bases: 8. Germline CDR1 is MNHEY and CDR2 is SVGAGI. CDR3 length equals 15 residues. CDR3 region: CASLALAGVSYEQYF. The CDR3 region has the DNA TGTGCCAGCCTCGCACTAGCGGGTGTCTCCTACGAGCAGTACTTC.

V usage is TRBV7-9 and J usage is TRBJ1-4; tentative D call: TRBD1 (5 bases). The CDR3 loop spans 13 amino acids. Trimming took off 3 bases at V and 5 bases at J, with 7 bases between the two ends. Germline V gene data show CDR1 as SEHNR and CDR2 as FQNEAQ (reference sequence). CDR3 sequence: CASSFAGNEKLFF. The CDR3 DNA follows: TGTGCCAGCAGCTTTGCAGGGAATGAAAAACTGTTTTTT.

The genes are TRBV2 and TRBJ1-1; D is undetermined. The CDR3 has 11 residues. Germline V lookup: CDR1 SNHLY, CDR2 FYNNEI. The germline V and J ends were trimmed by 6 bases and 7 bases, with 9 bases remaining between them. The CDR3 spells CASSEDFEAFF. In DNA, the CDR3 is TGTGCCAGCAGCGAGGACTTTGAAGCTTTCTTT.

The rearrangement uses TRBV7-9 and TRBJ2-2; 8 positions match TRBD1. The CDR3 sequence is 15 residues long. V was pared by 2 bases and J by 4 bases, with 3 bases of the junction left unmatched. Germline V gene sequence: CDR1 SEHNR, CDR2 FQNEAQ (reference sequence). CDR3 DNA sequence: TGTGCCAGCAGCTTACAGGGGGCGACCACCGGGGAGCTGTTTTTT. It specifies CASSLQGATTGELFF. Based on the CDR3 plus reference TRBV7-9 and TRBJ2-2, the full variable domain is DTGVSQNPRHKITKRGQNVTFRCDPISEHNRLYWYRQTLGQGPEFLTYFQNEAQLEKSRLLSDRFSAERPKGSFSTLEIQRTEQGDSAMYLCASSLQGATTGELFFGEGSRLTVL.

CDR3 sequence (DNA): TGTGCCAGTAGACCATCCGGGACAGGGGGCATCACTGAAGCTTTCTTT. Its translation: CASRPSGTGGITEAFF. The chain joins TRBV19 to TRBJ1-1; TRBD1 matches at 12 bases. Germline CDR1 and CDR2: LNHDA and SQIVND (reference sequence). Trimming at V came to 6 bases and at J to 4 bases, leaving 9 bases not matched to a gene. This CDR3 is built from 16 residues.

This sequence joins TRBV7-6 and TRBJ2-7; the D is unclear. This CDR3 comprises 13 residues. Germline V gene lookup returns CDR1 SGHVS and CDR2 FNYEAQ. With 1 base removed from V and 3 bases from J, the gap between germline ends came to 7 bases. As DNA, the CDR3 is TGTGCCAGCAGCTTAGGGGCTGTCTACGAGCAGTACTTC. Translating it yields CASSLGAVYEQYF.

The chain links TRBV7-3 to TRBJ2-1; 8 bases fit TRBD2. The junction had 4 bases not matched to a gene; V was cut back by 0 bases and J by 3 bases. The CDR3 consists of 16 residues. The germline gives CDR1 SGHTA, CDR2 FQGTGA. The CDR3 DNA follows: TGTGCCAGCAGCTTAACGGCGGGAGGACACTACAATGAGCAGTTCTTC. Its protein product is CASSLTAGGHYNEQFF.

The rearrangement joins TRBV2 to TRBJ2-3, with a weak D call TRBD1 (6 bases). This CDR3 contains 14 residues. Germline values: CDR1 SNHLY, CDR2 FYNNEI. V was clipped by 2 bases and J by 2 bases, with 8 bases between them. The CDR3, as DNA: TGTGCCAGCAGTGAACAGGGGTACACAGATACGCAGTATTTT. Its translation: CASSEQGYTDTQYF.

The gene calls are TRBV6-6 and TRBJ1-1; no definite D call. CDR1 is MNHNY and CDR2 is SVGAGI in the germline V gene (reference sequence). V gave up 2 bases and J gave up 4 bases, with 8 bases separating them. CDR3 length: 13 residues. CDR3 nucleotide sequence: TGTGCCAGCAGTTACCAGTATTCCACTGAAGCTTTCTTT. Residues: CASSYQYSTEAFF.

The chain uses TRBV10-3 and TRBJ1-3; tentative D call: TRBD1 (6 bases). The CDR3 loop spans 12 amino acids. V lost 10 bases and J 2 bases, leaving 9 bases between the germline ends. Germline CDR1 ENHRY, CDR2 SYGVKD. In nucleotides, the CDR3 is TGTGCCACCGGGACAACTGGAAACACCATATATTTT. Its protein is CATGTTGNTIYF.

This chain joins TRBV12-3 or TRBV12-4 and TRBJ2-5, with 10 bases aligning to TRBD2. This CDR3 has 13 amino acids. The junction had 2 bases not matched to a gene; V was cut back by 6 bases and J by 4 bases. The CDR3 is CASRLAGVETQYF. In nucleotides, the CDR3 is TGTGCCAGCAGGCTAGCGGGGGTAGAGACCCAGTACTTC.

The CDR3 sequence is CASSTYDRAYEQYF. DNA of the CDR3: TGTGCCAGCAGTACCTACGACAGGGCCTACGAGCAGTACTTC. The V and J genes are TRBV27 and TRBJ2-7; 7 positions match TRBD1. Germline V gives CDR1 MNHEY, CDR2 SMNVEV (reference sequence). Unmatched junction bases numbered 6, after V lost 5 bases and J lost 2 bases. The CDR3 runs to 14 residues.

The V gene is TRBV30, the J gene TRBJ2-1, with 11 bases that match TRBD2. Germline V gives CDR1 GTSNPN, CDR2 SVGIG (reference sequence). Trimming removed 4 bases from V and 5 bases from J; junction bases left unmatched: 7. This CDR3 has 15 amino acids. CDR3 region: CAWTSRLAGNNEQFF. CDR3 in DNA: TGTGCCTGGACCTCTAGACTAGCGGGGAACAATGAGCAGTTCTTC.

The chain has TRBV7-9 and TRBJ1-5; 8 nucleotides line up with TRBD1. In germline, CDR1 is SEHNR, CDR2 FQNEAQ (reference sequence). The CDR3 has 15 amino acids. V was pared by 4 bases and J by 0 bases, with 2 bases of the junction left unmatched. CDR3 DNA: TGTGCCAGCAGCTCAGGGGGCCATAGCAATCAGCCCCAGCATTTT. This encodes CASSSGGHSNQPQHF. Together with reference TRBV7-9 and TRBJ1-5, the CDR3 gives the full variable domain: DTGVSQNPRHKITKRGQNVTFRCDPISEHNRLYWYRQTLGQGPEFLTYFQNEAQLEKSRLLSDRFSAERPKGSFSTLEIQRTEQGDSAMYLCASSSGGHSNQPQHFGDGTRLSIL.

V and J are TRBV18 and TRBJ1-1, with 11 positions matching TRBD1. CDR1 and CDR2 from the germline V gene are KGHSH and LQKENI. The CDR3 contains 16 residues. Unmatched junction bases numbered 7, after V lost 2 bases and J lost 5 bases. CDR3 protein: CASSPAGQGARTEAFF. CDR3 sequence (DNA): TGTGCCAGCTCACCAGCAGGACAGGGGGCGCGGACTGAAGCTTTCTTT.

The chain links TRBV11-1 to TRBJ2-7; D not resolved. Germline-derived CDR1 and CDR2 are SGHAT and FQDESV (reference sequence). V was cut by 3 bases and J by 4 bases, with 19 bases left in between. The CDR3 totals 16 residues. The CDR3 DNA follows: TGTGCCAGCAGCTTCCTACCCGACACCCGAATTTACGAGCAGTACTTC. Its translation: CASSFLPDTRIYEQYF. Variable domain in full (rest from reference TRBV11-1 and TRBJ2-7): EAEVAQSPRYKITEKSQAVAFWCDPISGHATLYWYRQILGQGPELLVQFQDESVVDDSQLPKDRFSAERLKGVDSTLKIQPAELGDSAMYLCASSFLPDTRIYEQYFGPGTRLTVT.

This clone was observed a handful of times. The chain recombines TRBV7-8 with TRBJ1-2, with a tentative D call TRBD1 (5 bases). V dropped 2 bases and J dropped 4 bases, with 14 bases sitting between them. The germline V gene has CDR1 SGHVS and CDR2 FQNEAQ. There are 15 residues in the CDR3. This chain's CDR3 is CASSLMAGPGYGYTF. The CDR3 nucleotides are TGTGCCAGCAGCTTAATGGCGGGGCCGGGCTATGGCTACACCTTC.